The 24 T cell receptor beta chains given below trace back to one sample, sequenced in a study of shared clonotypes between healthy human individuals (dated by TCRdb to about 2020). To prepare the library, the immunoSEQ multiplex PCR assay was applied. TCRdb re-hosts the immuneACCESS table, in-frame sequences only. Its copies lack some clones; in the studies checked, an unresolved V gene accounts for under half of them, and the cause for the rest is not known. For this sample there are over 1.4 million clones; roughly 96% appear just once. Roughly 1.2% of the sample comes from the top ten. The sequenced material came from naive CD4+ T cells sorted from blood. In light of the paper, this sample's cell subset or site label describes: CD45RA+ positively selected. These receptors all come from a man younger than 40 in good health.

The genes are TRBV11-2 and TRBJ2-1, with 7 positions matching TRBD2. With V trimmed by 4 bases and J by 8 bases, 14 bases remained unmatched. Germline assignment: CDR1 SGHAT and CDR2 FQNNGV. The CDR3 consists of 16 residues. The CDR3 region is CASSSIAGIVYHEQFF. In DNA, the CDR3 is TGTGCCAGCAGCTCAATAGCGGGTATAGTCTATCATGAGCAGTTCTTC. Full variable domain (remainder filled in from reference TRBV11-2 and TRBJ2-1): EAGVAQSPRYKIIEKRQSVAFWCNPISGHATLYWYQQILGQGPKLLIQFQNNGVVDDSQLPKDRFSAERLKGVDSTLKIQPAKLEDSAVYLCASSSIAGIVYHEQFFGPGTRLTVL.

V and J are TRBV15 and TRBJ2-1; D unclear. CDR3 length equals 18 residues. Germline V gene sequence: CDR1 LNHNV, CDR2 YYDKDF (reference sequence). The ends were cut back, 1 base at V and 0 bases at J, with 16 bases in the middle. The CDR3 region is CATSRVPGRASSYNEQFF. In DNA, the CDR3 is TGTGCCACCAGCAGAGTTCCCGGACGGGCTAGCTCCTACAATGAGCAGTTCTTC.

Turning to this clone: In the same sample, other DNA sequences code for this CDR3. The gene calls are TRBV5-4 and TRBJ2-1, with 9 bases fitting TRBD2. The J segment lost 0 bases and the V segment lost 2 bases, leaving 3 bases of the junction unmatched. In germline, CDR1 is SGHNT, CDR2 YYREEE (reference sequence). This CDR3 is built from 16 residues. The CDR3 region has the DNA TGTGCCAGCAGCTTAGCGGGAGGACCCTCCTACAATGAGCAGTTCTTC. Residues: CASSLAGGPSYNEQFF.

The J gene is TRBJ2-3, the V gene TRBV6-1; possibly TRBD2 for D (6 bases). Germline V lookup: CDR1 MNHNS, CDR2 SASEGT. This CDR3 spans 13 amino acids. The DNA for the CDR3 is TGTACCCTAACCGGGACTCGCACAGATACGCAGTATTTT. It yields the protein CTLTGTRTDTQYF.

This clone was seen a single time. V and J are TRBV9 and TRBJ2-1; D possibly corresponds to TRBD1 (7 bases). Germline CDR1 reads SGDLS; CDR2 reads YYNGEE. The CDR3 spans 16 residues. The germline V and J ends were trimmed by 0 bases and 9 bases, with 19 bases remaining between them. CDR3 bases: TGTGCCAGCAGCGTAGCAAGGGGGCGGGAAGTCAGTGAGCAGTTCTTC. Its translation is CASSVARGREVSEQFF.

The gene calls are TRBV2 and TRBJ2-1; 7 nucleotides align to TRBD2. Trimming cost V 5 bases and J 3 bases; bases outside gene matches: 7. CDR1 is SNHLY and CDR2 is FYNNEI in the germline V gene. The CDR3 runs to 15 residues. CDR3 nucleotides: TGTGCCAGCAGTCGACTAGCTATTGGCTACAATGAGCAGTTCTTC. It is translated as CASSRLAIGYNEQFF.

The V gene is TRBV10-3, the J gene TRBJ2-2; the D is unclear. CDR1 and CDR2 (germline): ENHRY, SYGVKD. V lost 2 bases, J lost 6 bases, and 10 bases lay in between. The CDR3 extends over 14 amino acids. CDR3 DNA: TGTGCCATCAGTGAGACTATGTCAGCCGGGGAGCTGTTTTTT. Its protein is CAISETMSAGELFF.

This chain links TRBV23-1 with TRBJ2-7; no definite D call. TRBV23-1 is an ORF; its function is uncertain. The CDR3 covers 17 residues. Trimming cost V 3 bases and J 6 bases, with 24 bases left between them. The CDR3: CASSHGEGRKTNPEQYF. The CDR3 DNA reads as TGCGCCAGCAGTCACGGAGAAGGAAGAAAAACCAATCCCGAGCAGTACTTC.

This chain connects TRBV14 to TRBJ2-1; 8 bases line up with TRBD2. The V gene's germline CDR1 is SGHDN and CDR2 FVKESK. V was clipped by 3 bases and J by 4 bases; unmatched bases: 8. CDR3 length equals 16 residues. Here the CDR3 DNA reads TGTGCCAGCAGCCATCTCAACCTAGCGGGTTACAATGAGCAGTTCTTC. Its protein product is CASSHLNLAGYNEQFF.

The rearrangement joins TRBV29-1 to TRBJ1-1; TRBD1 matches at 9 bases. CDR1 SQVTM and CDR2 ANQGSEA come from the germline V gene. The CDR3 extends over 15 amino acids. J lost 1 base, V lost 6 bases, and 9 bases had no gene match. The CDR3 DNA reads TGCAGCGTCAACCCACAGGGGGCGGGGAACACTGAAGCTTTCTTT. Protein sequence: CSVNPQGAGNTEAFF.

V usage is TRBV5-1 and J usage is TRBJ2-5; TRBD2 matches 9 bases. The CDR3 extends over 14 amino acids. Per the germline V gene, CDR1 is SGHRS and CDR2 is YFSETQ. V gave up 10 bases and J gave up 4 bases; unmatched junction bases: 11. The CDR3 DNA reads TGCGCCCTTTACTGGCTAGCGGGGAGAGAGACCCAGTACTTC. It is translated as CALYWLAGRETQYF.

The chain carries TRBV7-2 and TRBJ2-1; either TRBD1 or TRBD2 may fit D (5 bases each). From germline, CDR1 is SGHTA and CDR2 FQGNSA. V lost 6 bases and J lost 0, with 12 bases in between. The CDR3 is 15 residues long. The CDR3 sequence: CASRLAGSSYNEQFF. CDR3 DNA: TGTGCCAGCAGACTGGCAGGGAGCTCCTACAATGAGCAGTTCTTC.

V usage is TRBV6-5 and J usage is TRBJ1-1; possible D gene TRBD1, 5 bases. The ends were cut back, 7 bases at V and 5 bases at J, with 17 bases in the middle. CDR1 is MNHEY and CDR2 is SVGAGI in the germline V gene. CDR3 length equals 14 residues. The DNA for the CDR3 is TGTGCCAGCACTCGACATGACAGCCAAACTGAAGCTTTCTTT. This sequence encodes CASTRHDSQTEAFF.

The V and J genes are TRBV11-2 and TRBJ2-7; D unresolved. The V end was cut by 0 bases, the J end by 2 bases, with 11 bases between. In germline, CDR1 is SGHAT, CDR2 FQNNGV. This CDR3 is built from 15 residues. The CDR3 here is CASSLEIPSAYEQYF. The CDR3 DNA reads as TGTGCCAGCAGCTTAGAGATACCGAGTGCCTACGAGCAGTACTTC.

The chain combines TRBV5-4 with TRBJ2-2, with 8 positions matching TRBD2. V gave up 4 bases and J gave up 5 bases; unmatched junction bases: 7. CDR3 length: 15 amino acids. The germline CDR1 and CDR2 sequences are SGHNT and YYREEE (reference sequence). The CDR3 loop is CASSTGGRRTGELFF. Written as DNA, the CDR3 is TGTGCCAGCAGCACAGGCGGGAGGAGGACCGGGGAGCTGTTTTTT.

The J gene is TRBJ2-7, the V gene TRBV2, with TRBD1 as a possible D gene (6 bases). V was cut by 2 bases and J by 0 bases, with 20 bases left in between. Germline V lookup: CDR1 SNHLY, CDR2 FYNNEI. The CDR3 is 18 residues long. The CDR3 bases are TGTGCCAGCAGTGAATTGGACTGGACAGCTTCGGACTCCTACGAGCAGTACTTC. Its translation: CASSELDWTASDSYEQYF.

The chain joins TRBV7-9 to TRBJ1-1; D gene uncertain. This CDR3 region has 14 residues. V lost 1 base and J lost 10, with 16 bases in between. Germline V lookup: CDR1 SEHNR, CDR2 FQNEAQ (reference sequence). The DNA for the CDR3 is TGTGCCAGCAGCTTAGATGGCTCCCGGGTGGCAGCTTTCTTT. Amino acid sequence: CASSLDGSRVAAFF.

Details on this clone: The germline gene is not matched at one end of the junction; a read error may be the cause. This sequence joins TRBV30 and TRBJ1-2; weak D call: TRBD1 (5 bases). The V gene's germline CDR1 is GTSNPN and CDR2 SVGIG (reference sequence). The CDR3 consists of 11 residues. CDR3 residues: CAWDRSTSLFF. As DNA, the CDR3 is TGTGCCTGGGACAGATCTACATCCCTCTTCTTC.

V and J are TRBV7-6 and TRBJ1-3; D is undetermined. The CDR3 contains 15 residues. CDR1 and CDR2 from the germline V gene are SGHVS and FNYEAQ. Trimming cost V 5 bases and J 3 bases, with 14 bases left between them. Here the CDR3 reads CASSPVVASGNTIYF. Here the CDR3 DNA reads TGTGCCAGCAGCCCCGTGGTAGCTAGTGGAAACACCATATATTTT.

The chain couples TRBV6-5 to TRBJ2-1; weak D call: TRBD2 (6 bases). The CDR3 is 15 residues long. With 6 bases removed from V and 5 bases from J, the gap between germline ends came to 17 bases. In germline, CDR1 is MNHEY, CDR2 SVGAGI. DNA of the CDR3: TGTGCCAGCAGCTCCCTTGGGGGGAGACACAATGAGCAGTTCTTC. Translation: CASSSLGGRHNEQFF.

V gene TRBV4-3 combines with J gene TRBJ2-2; tentatively, D is TRBD2 (6 bases). The CDR3 covers 16 residues. Trimming stripped 4 bases from V and 0 bases from J, with 12 bases between. The germline CDR1 and CDR2 sequences are LGHNA and YSLEER. The CDR3 bases are TGCGCCAGCAGCCGGGAGGAGGCCTCGAACACCGGGGAGCTGTTTTTT. Protein: CASSREEASNTGELFF.

The J gene is TRBJ1-5, the V gene TRBV6-1, with TRBD1 identical over 7 bases. The CDR3 is 15 amino acids. Trimming took 6 bases from V and 0 from J; bases not matched to a gene: 5. Per the germline V gene, CDR1 is MNHNS and CDR2 is SASEGT. The CDR3 bases are TGTGCCAGCAGCGTCGGACAGGCTAGCAATCAGCCCCAGCATTTT. It is translated as CASSVGQASNQPQHF.

The rearrangement links TRBV9 to TRBJ2-7; no firm D call. CDR3 length: 15 residues. The V gene's germline CDR1 is SGDLS and CDR2 YYNGEE. V gave up 1 base and J gave up 3 bases, with 14 bases separating them. CDR3 DNA sequence: TGTGCCAGCAGCGTATCGTCTAGTAAGAGCTACGAGCAGTACTTC. It yields the protein CASSVSSSKSYEQYF.

The V and J genes are TRBV5-4 and TRBJ2-7; TRBD2 aligns across 9 bases. The CDR3 has 17 amino acids. The J segment lost 2 bases and the V segment lost 0 bases, leaving 9 bases of the junction unmatched. In germline, CDR1 is SGHNT, CDR2 YYREEE (reference sequence). DNA for the CDR3: TGTGCCAGCAGCTTGGGGGGCGGAGCGGGAGGCCCCTACGAGCAGTACTTC. It codes for CASSLGGGAGGPYEQYF.